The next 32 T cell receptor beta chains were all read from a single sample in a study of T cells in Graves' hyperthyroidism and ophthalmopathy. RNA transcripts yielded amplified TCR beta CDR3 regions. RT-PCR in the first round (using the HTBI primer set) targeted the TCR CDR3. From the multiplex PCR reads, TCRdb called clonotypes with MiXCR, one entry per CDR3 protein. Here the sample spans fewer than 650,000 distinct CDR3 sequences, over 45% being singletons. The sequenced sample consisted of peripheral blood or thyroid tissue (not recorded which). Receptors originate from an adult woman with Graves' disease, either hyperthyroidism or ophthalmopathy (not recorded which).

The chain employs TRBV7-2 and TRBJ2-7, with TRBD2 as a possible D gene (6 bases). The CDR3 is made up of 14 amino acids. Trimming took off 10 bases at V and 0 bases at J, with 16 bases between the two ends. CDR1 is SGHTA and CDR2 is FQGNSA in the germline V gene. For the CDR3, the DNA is TGTGCCACTTCCGCGGGACGGCACTCCTACGAGCAGTACTTC. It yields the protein CATSAGRHSYEQYF.

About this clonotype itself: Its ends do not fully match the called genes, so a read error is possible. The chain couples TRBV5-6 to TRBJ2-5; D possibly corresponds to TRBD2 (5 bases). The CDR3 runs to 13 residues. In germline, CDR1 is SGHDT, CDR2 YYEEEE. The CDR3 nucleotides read TGTGCCGGCAGCTTGGCCGGGGAAGAGACCCAGTACTTC. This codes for CAGSLAGEETQYF.

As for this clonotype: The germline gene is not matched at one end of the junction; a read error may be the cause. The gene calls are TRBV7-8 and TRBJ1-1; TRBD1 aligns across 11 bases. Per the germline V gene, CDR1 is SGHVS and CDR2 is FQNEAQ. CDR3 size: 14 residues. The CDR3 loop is CASSRDRGKSEAFF. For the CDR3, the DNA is TGCGCCAGCAGCCGGGACAGGGGGAAATCTGAAGCTTTCTTT.

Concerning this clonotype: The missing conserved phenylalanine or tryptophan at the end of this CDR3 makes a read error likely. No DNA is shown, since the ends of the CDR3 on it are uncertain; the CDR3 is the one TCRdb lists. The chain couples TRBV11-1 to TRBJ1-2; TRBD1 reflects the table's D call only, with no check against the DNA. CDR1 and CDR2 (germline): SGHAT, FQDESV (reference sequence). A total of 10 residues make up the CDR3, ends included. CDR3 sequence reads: CASSPPSGSY.

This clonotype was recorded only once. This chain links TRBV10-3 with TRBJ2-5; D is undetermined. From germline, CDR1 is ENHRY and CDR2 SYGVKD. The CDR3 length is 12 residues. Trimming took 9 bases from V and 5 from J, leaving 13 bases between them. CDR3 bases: TGTGCCATTTTGGGCGCTGGCGAGACCCAGTACTTC. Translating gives CAILGAGETQYF.

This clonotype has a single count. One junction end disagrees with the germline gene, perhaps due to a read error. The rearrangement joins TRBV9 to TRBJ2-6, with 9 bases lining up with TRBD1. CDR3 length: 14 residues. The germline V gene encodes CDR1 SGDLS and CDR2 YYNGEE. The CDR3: CASSASHRGRSEAF. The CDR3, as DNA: TGTGCCAGCAGCGCAAGTCACAGGGGGCGTTCTGAAGCTTTC.

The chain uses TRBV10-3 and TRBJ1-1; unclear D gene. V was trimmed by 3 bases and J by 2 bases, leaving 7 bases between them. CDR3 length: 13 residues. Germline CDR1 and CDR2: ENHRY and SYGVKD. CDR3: CAISDFGNTEAFF. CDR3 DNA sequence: TGTGCCATCAGTGATTTTGGTAACACTGAAGCTTTCTTT.

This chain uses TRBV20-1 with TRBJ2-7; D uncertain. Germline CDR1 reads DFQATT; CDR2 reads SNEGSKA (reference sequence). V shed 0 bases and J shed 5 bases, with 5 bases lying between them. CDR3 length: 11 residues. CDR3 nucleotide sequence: TGCAGTGCTAGAGATTCCCACGAGCAGTACTTC. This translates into CSARDSHEQYF.

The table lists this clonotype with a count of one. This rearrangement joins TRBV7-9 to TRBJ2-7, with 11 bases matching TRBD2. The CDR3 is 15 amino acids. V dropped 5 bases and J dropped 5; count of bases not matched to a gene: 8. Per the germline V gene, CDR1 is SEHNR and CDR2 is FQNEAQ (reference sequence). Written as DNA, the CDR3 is TGTGCCAGCAGCCCCCTACTAGCGGGAGCTAACGAGCAGTACTTC. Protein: CASSPLLAGANEQYF.

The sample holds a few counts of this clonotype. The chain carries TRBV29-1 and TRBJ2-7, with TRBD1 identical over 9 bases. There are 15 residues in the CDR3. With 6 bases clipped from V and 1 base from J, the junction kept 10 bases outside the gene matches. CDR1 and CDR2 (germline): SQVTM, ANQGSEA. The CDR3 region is CSVVTGTGPSYEQYF. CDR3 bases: TGCAGCGTCGTAACCGGGACAGGGCCATCCTACGAGCAGTACTTC.

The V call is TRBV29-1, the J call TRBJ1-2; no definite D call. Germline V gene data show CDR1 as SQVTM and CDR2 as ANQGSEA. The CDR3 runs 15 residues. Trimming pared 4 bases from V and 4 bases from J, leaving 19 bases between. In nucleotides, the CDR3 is TGCAGCGTTGTCTTCTATAGGGCCGACGGCTATGGCTACACCTTC. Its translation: CSVVFYRADGYGYTF.

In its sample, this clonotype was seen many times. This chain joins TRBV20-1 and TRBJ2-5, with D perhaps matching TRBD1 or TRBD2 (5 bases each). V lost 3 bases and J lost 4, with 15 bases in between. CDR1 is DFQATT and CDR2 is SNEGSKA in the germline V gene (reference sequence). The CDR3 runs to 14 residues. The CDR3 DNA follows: TGCAGTGCTAGGAGGGTGTCCGGGGCAGAGACCCAGTACTTC. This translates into CSARRVSGAETQYF.

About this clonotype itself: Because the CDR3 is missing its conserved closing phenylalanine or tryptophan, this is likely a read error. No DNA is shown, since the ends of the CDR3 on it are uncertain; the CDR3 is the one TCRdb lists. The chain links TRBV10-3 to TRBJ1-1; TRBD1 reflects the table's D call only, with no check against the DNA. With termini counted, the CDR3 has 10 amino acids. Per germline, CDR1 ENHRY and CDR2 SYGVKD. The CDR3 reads CAISVEQGVY.

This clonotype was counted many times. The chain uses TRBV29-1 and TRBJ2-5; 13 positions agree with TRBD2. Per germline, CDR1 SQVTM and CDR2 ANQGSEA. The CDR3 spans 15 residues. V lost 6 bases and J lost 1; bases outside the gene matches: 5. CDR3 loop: CSVRGLAGSQETQYF. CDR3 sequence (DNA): TGCAGCGTGAGGGGACTAGCGGGAAGCCAAGAGACCCAGTACTTC. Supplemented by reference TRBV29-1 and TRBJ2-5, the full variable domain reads SAVISQKPSRDICQRGTSLTIQCQVDSQVTMMFWYRQQPGQSLTLIATANQGSEATYESGFVIDKFPISRPNLTFSTLTVSNMSPEDSSIYLCSVRGLAGSQETQYFGPGTRLLVL.

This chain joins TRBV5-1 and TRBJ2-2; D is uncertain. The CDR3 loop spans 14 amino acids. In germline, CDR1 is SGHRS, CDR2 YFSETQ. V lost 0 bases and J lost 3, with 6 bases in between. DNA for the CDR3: TGCGCCAGCAGCTTGGCGACTCACACCGGGGAGCTGTTTTTT. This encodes CASSLATHTGELFF. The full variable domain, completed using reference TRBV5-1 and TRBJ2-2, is KAGVTQTPRYLIKTRGQQVTLSCSPISGHRSVSWYQQTPGQGLQFLFEYFSETQRNKGNFPGRFSGRQFSNSRSEMNVSTLELGDSALYLCASSLATHTGELFFGEGSRLTVL.

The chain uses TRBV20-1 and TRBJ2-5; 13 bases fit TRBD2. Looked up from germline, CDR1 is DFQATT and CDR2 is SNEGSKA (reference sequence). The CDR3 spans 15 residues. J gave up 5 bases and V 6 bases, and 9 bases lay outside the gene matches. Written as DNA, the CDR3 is TGCAGTGCCTCACTAGCGGGAGGGCCGTGGGAGACCCAGTACTTC. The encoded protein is CSASLAGGPWETQYF.

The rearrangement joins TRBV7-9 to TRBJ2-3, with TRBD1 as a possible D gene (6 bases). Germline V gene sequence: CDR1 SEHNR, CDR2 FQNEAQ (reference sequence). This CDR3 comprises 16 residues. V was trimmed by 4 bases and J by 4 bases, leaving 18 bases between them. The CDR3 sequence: CASSSQLSEGADTQYF. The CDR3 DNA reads TGTGCCAGCAGCTCTCAACTTAGCGAGGGGGCAGATACGCAGTATTTT.

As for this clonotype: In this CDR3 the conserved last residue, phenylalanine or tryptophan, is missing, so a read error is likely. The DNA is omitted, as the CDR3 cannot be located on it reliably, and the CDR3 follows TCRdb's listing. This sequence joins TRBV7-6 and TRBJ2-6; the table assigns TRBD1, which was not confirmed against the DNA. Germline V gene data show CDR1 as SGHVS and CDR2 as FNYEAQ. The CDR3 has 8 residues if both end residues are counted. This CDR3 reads CASSFLDS.

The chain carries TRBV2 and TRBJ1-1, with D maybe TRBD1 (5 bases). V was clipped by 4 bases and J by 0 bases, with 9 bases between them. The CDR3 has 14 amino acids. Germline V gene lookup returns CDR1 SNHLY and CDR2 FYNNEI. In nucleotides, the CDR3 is TGTGCCAGCAGTGTCCAGGGTATGAACACTGAAGCTTTCTTT. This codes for CASSVQGMNTEAFF.

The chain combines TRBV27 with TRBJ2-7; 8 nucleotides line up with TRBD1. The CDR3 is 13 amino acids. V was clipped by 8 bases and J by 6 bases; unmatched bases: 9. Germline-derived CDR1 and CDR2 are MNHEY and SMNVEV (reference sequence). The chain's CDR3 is CASGLDRGPEQYF. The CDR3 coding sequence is TGTGCCAGCGGCCTAGACAGGGGACCCGAGCAGTACTTC.

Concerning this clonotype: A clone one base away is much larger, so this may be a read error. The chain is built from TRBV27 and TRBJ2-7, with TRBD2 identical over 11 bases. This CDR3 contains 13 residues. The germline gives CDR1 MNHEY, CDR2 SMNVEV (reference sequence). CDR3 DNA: TGTGTCAGCCGACTAGCGGGATCGGGTGAGCAGTACTTC. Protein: CVSRLAGSGEQYF.

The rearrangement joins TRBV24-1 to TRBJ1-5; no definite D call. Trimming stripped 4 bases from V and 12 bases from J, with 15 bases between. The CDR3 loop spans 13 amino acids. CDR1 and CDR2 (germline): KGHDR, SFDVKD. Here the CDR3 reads CATSDRFSPLQHF. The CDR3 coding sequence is TGTGCCACCAGTGACCGCTTCTCACCGCTCCAGCATTTT.

The CDR3 DNA reads TGTGCCAGCAGTTTAGGGACTTATAAATCTCGCGAGCAGTACTTC. Its protein product is CASSLGTYKSREQYF. This chain links TRBV28 with TRBJ2-7; possible D gene TRBD2, 6 bases. The V end was cut by 2 bases, the J end by 6 bases, with 17 bases between. The germline V gene encodes CDR1 MDHEN and CDR2 SYDVKM. This CDR3 contains 15 residues.

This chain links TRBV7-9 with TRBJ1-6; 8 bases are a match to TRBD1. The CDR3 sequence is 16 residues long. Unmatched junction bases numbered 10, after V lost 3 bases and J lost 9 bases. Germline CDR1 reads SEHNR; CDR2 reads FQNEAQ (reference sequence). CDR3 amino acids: CASSFWSTGEISPLHF. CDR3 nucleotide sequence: TGTGCCAGCAGCTTTTGGTCGACAGGGGAGATTTCACCCCTCCACTTT.

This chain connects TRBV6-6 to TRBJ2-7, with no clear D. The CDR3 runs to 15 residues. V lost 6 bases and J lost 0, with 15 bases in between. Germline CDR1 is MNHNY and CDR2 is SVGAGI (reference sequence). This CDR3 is CASRDPQLFSYEQYF. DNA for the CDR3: TGTGCCAGCAGGGACCCTCAGTTATTCTCCTACGAGCAGTACTTC.

The CDR3 spells CASTMSGSRNTEAFF. The CDR3 region has the DNA TGTGCCAGCACCATGTCTGGGTCTAGGAACACTGAAGCTTTCTTT. J is TRBJ1-1 and V is TRBV12-3 or TRBV12-4, with D unresolved. This CDR3 has 15 residues. With 7 bases removed from V and 1 base from J, the gap between germline ends came to 16 bases.

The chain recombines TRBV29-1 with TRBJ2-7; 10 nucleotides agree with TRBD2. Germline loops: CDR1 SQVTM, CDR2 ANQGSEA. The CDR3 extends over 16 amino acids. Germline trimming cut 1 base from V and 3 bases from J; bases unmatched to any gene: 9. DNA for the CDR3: TGCAGCGTTGAAGGGGGGGGCTTAGCGGGGGGCTACGAGCAGTACTTC. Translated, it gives CSVEGGGLAGGYEQYF.

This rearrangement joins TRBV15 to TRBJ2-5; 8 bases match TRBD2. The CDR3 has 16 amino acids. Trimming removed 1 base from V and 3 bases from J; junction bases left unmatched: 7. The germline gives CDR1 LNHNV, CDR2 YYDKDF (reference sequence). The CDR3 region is CATSRVSGSWEETQYF. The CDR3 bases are TGTGCCACCAGCAGAGTGAGCGGGAGCTGGGAAGAGACCCAGTACTTC.

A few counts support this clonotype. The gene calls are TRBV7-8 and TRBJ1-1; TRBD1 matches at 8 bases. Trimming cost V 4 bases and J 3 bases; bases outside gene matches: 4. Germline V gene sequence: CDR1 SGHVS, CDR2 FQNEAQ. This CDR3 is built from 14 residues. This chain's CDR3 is CASSSSTGDTEAFF. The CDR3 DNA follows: TGTGCCAGCAGCTCCTCGACAGGGGACACTGAAGCTTTCTTT.

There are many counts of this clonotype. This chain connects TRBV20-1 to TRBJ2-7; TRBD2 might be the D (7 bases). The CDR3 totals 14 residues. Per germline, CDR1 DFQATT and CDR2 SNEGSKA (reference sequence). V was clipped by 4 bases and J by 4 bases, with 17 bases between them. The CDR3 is CSAMSGGARYEQYF. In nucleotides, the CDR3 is TGCAGTGCTATGTCGGGGGGCGCAAGGTACGAGCAGTACTTC.

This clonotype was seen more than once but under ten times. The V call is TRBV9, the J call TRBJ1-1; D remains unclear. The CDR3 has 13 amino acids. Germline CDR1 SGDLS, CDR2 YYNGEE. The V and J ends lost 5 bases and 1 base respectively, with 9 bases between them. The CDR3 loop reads CASSVNRNTEAFF. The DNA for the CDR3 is TGTGCCAGCAGTGTTAACAGGAACACTGAAGCTTTCTTT.

The chain's CDR3 is CATSGYRDNAYGYTF. Here the CDR3 DNA reads TGTGCCACCAGTGGCTACCGGGACAACGCCTATGGCTACACCTTC. This chain joins TRBV24-1 and TRBJ1-2; D may be TRBD1 (6 bases). Germline CDR1 reads KGHDR; CDR2 reads SFDVKD. The CDR3 is 15 amino acids. Trimming shortened V by 5 bases and J by 4 bases, and 16 bases separated the two germline ends.